The rows below give T cell receptor beta chains drawn from one sample of a study of beta chain features in type 1 diabetes. The method was immunoSEQ multiplex PCR; TCRdb's version includes in-frame clones alone and lacks a portion of them. There are approximately 170,000 clones in the sample; approximately 8% occur only once, and more than 0.75% lies in the top ten. Sequencing was carried out using central memory CD4+ T cells from blood. The receptors come from a woman aged 40 to 50 with type 1 diabetes. The CDR3 runs from the conserved cysteine through the conserved F or W. Fields, in order: V gene, clone size, J gene, D gene, CDR3 protein, CDR3 DNA. A D gene is named only where the DNA matches it firmly. Rows give clone size only sometimes, using once, few, many, or a class for an expanded clone.

TRBV29-1	-	TRBJ2-7	-	CSVDGQGSFEQYF	TGCAGCGTTGATGGCCAGGGGTCTTTCGAGCAGTACTTC
TRBV5-1	few	TRBJ2-7	-	CASSRQGTSSYEQYF	TGCGCCAGCAGCCGCCAGGGTACCAGTTCCTACGAGCAGTACTTC
TRBV28	-	TRBJ2-3	-	CASSLARASAADTQYF	TGTGCCAGCAGTCTAGCGAGGGCTAGCGCGGCAGATACGCAGTATTTT
TRBV5-1	few	TRBJ2-3	TRBD1	CASSLEGQGLDTQYF	TGCGCCAGCAGCTTGGAGGGACAGGGGTTAGATACGCAGTATTTT
TRBV5-1	-	TRBJ1-1	-	CASSLGSSEAFF	TGCGCCAGCAGCTTGGGTTCGAGTGAAGCTTTCTTT
TRBV5-4	-	TRBJ1-1	-	CASSLRGTGAFF	TGTGCCAGCAGCCTCCGGGGAACGGGAGCTTTCTTT
TRBV4-3	few	TRBJ2-7	-	CASSQEGTYEQYF	TGCGCCAGCAGCCAAGAGGGGACATACGAGCAGTACTTC
TRBV7-2	-	TRBJ2-5	-	CASSPQGGETQYF	TGTGCCAGCAGCCCCCAAGGCGGGGAGACCCAGTACTTC
TRBV7-9	-	TRBJ2-3	-	CASSPKGFVRGEDTQYF	TGTGCCAGCAGCCCTAAGGGGTTCGTCAGGGGAGAGGATACGCAGTATTTT
TRBV5-1	few	TRBJ1-6	-	CASSLDIHSPLHF	TGCGCCAGCAGCTTGGACATACATTCACCCCTCCACTTT
TRBV19	-	TRBJ2-3	-	CASSPPAGQGTAQYF	TGTGCCAGTAGTCCCCCTGCAGGGCAGGGAACGGCGCAGTATTTT
TRBV29-1	few	TRBJ1-1	-	CSVGWRGRPGAFF	TGCAGCGTTGGTTGGCGGGGCCGACCGGGCGCTTTCTTT
TRBV27	few	TRBJ2-3	TRBD1	CASSDANRGRDTQYF	TGTGCCAGCAGTGACGCGAACAGGGGGCGAGATACGCAGTATTTT
TRBV5-6	few	TRBJ1-1	-	CASSPADRNTEAFF	TGTGCCAGCAGCCCCGCGGATCGGAACACTGAAGCTTTCTTT
TRBV28	-	TRBJ2-7	TRBD1	CASSLEAAGGPYEQYF	TGCGCCAGCAGCCTCGAGGCGGCAGGGGGCCCCTACGAGCAGTACTTC
TRBV30	few	TRBJ2-1	-	CAWRSSGVRQFF	TGTGCCTGGAGGTCGTCGGGAGTCAGGCAGTTCTTC
TRBV7-9	-	TRBJ1-4	-	CASSLTDSNEKLFF	TGTGCCAGCAGCTTAACGGACAGTAATGAAAAACTGTTTTTT
TRBV5-4	few	TRBJ2-5	TRBD1	CASSLRTGDRSETQYF	TGTGCCAGCAGCCTCCGGACAGGAGATCGTTCAGAGACCCAGTACTTC
TRBV7-9	-	TRBJ2-5	-	CASSSRAGVETQYF	TGTGCCAGCAGCTCACGCGCCGGGGTGGAGACCCAGTACTTC
TRBV6-6	-	TRBJ1-5	TRBD1	CAAGQGTGQPQHF	TGTGCCGCGGGACAGGGGACCGGTCAGCCCCAGCATTTT
TRBV9	-	TRBJ2-1	TRBD2	CASSAGLAGVGYNEQFF	TGTGCCAGCAGCGCGGGACTAGCGGGAGTGGGGTACAATGAGCAGTTCTTC
TRBV29-1	few	TRBJ1-5	TRBD1	CSAGQGDQPQHF	TGCAGCGCGGGACAGGGTGATCAGCCCCAGCATTTT
TRBV19	-	TRBJ2-5	-	CASSVQAKETQYF	TGTGCCAGTAGTGTACAGGCAAAGGAAACCCAGTACTTC
TRBV5-4	few	TRBJ1-6	TRBD1	CASSGGTGPNSPLHF	TGTGCCAGCAGCGGCGGGACAGGCCCCAATTCACCCCTCCACTTT
TRBV28	few	TRBJ2-4	TRBD2	CASSPGGEAKNIQYF	TGTGCCAGCAGTCCTGGGGGGGAAGCCAAAAACATTCAGTACTTC
TRBV29-1	-	TRBJ1-1	TRBD1	CSGTGIHTEAFF	TGCAGCGGGACAGGGATTCACACTGAAGCTTTCTTT
TRBV7-2	few	TRBJ2-6	-	CASSLVGRGSVSGANVLTF	TGTGCCAGCAGCTTAGTCGGGCGGGGCTCTGTATCTGGGGCCAACGTCCTGACTTTC
TRBV5-1	-	TRBJ2-7	TRBD1	CASGGGQGSEQYF	TGCGCCAGCGGGGGTGGACAGGGCTCCGAGCAGTACTTC
TRBV29-1	few	TRBJ2-7	TRBD1	CSVGLPGQGAYEQYF	TGCAGCGTTGGTCTACCGGGACAGGGGGCCTACGAGCAGTACTTC
TRBV30	few	TRBJ2-7	-	CAWNPPHSYEQYF	TGTGCCTGGAATCCCCCCCACTCCTACGAGCAGTACTTC
TRBV30	-	TRBJ2-3	-	CAWSVGQGRSTDTQYF	TGTGCCTGGAGTGTAGGACAAGGGCGTAGCACAGATACGCAGTATTTT
TRBV7-8	-	TRBJ2-3	TRBD1	CASSPGGTGTDTQYF	TGTGCCAGCAGTCCAGGGGGGACAGGGACAGATACGCAGTATTTT
TRBV9	-	TRBJ2-5	TRBD1	CASSVGAGGAETQYF	TGTGCCAGCAGCGTCGGGGCAGGGGGCGCGGAGACCCAGTACTTC
TRBV9	few	TRBJ2-2	TRBD2	CASSVSGSPTGELFF	TGTGCCAGCAGCGTCAGCGGGAGCCCCACCGGGGAGCTGTTTTTT
TRBV11-1	few	TRBJ2-1	TRBD1	CASSTRQGAGEQFF	TGTGCCAGCAGCACCCGACAGGGGGCGGGAGAGCAGTTCTTC
TRBV18	-	TRBJ2-1	-	CASSPTSGYNEQFF	TGTGCCAGCTCACCTACAAGCGGGTACAATGAGCAGTTCTTC
TRBV15	few	TRBJ2-2	-	CATSPSVTGELFF	TGTGCCACCAGCCCTTCCGTCACCGGGGAGCTGTTTTTT
TRBV5-4	-	TRBJ1-2	-	CASSPDINYGYTF	TGTGCCAGCAGCCCCGACATTAACTATGGCTACACCTTC
TRBV7-9	-	TRBJ2-5	TRBD1	CASSLADRGTKETQYF	TGTGCCAGCAGCTTAGCTGACAGGGGGACTAAAGAGACCCAGTACTTC
TRBV29-1	many	TRBJ1-1	-	CSVAQSNTEAFF	TGCAGCGTTGCACAGTCCAACACTGAAGCTTTCTTT
TRBV20-1	few	TRBJ2-1	-	CSASTNEQFF	TGCAGTGCTTCTACCAATGAGCAGTTCTTC
TRBV7-9	many	TRBJ2-1	TRBD2	CASSFSGRAQFF	TGTGCCAGCAGTTTTAGCGGGAGGGCCCAGTTCTTC
TRBV27	few	TRBJ1-2	TRBD1	CARDRDYGYTF	TGTGCCAGGGACAGGGACTATGGCTACACCTTC
TRBV30	few	TRBJ1-1	-	CAWRYMNTEAFF	TGTGCCTGGAGATACATGAACACTGAAGCTTTCTTT
TRBV13	few	TRBJ1-1	TRBD1	CASSRGQGHFMNTEAFF	TGTGCCAGCAGCAGGGGACAGGGACACTTCATGAACACTGAAGCTTTCTTT
TRBV28	-	TRBJ2-1	-	CASRRDSHEQFF	TGTGCCAGCAGGCGGGACAGCCATGAGCAGTTCTTC
TRBV7-9	-	TRBJ1-2	-	CASSLAKGVYGYTF	TGTGCCAGCAGCTTAGCGAAGGGAGTCTATGGCTACACCTTC
TRBV7-9	few	TRBJ1-1	TRBD1	CASSPDRGEAFF	TGTGCCAGCAGCCCTGACAGGGGTGAAGCTTTCTTT
TRBV6-5	few	TRBJ1-2	TRBD1	CASSYSSRGNGYTF	TGTGCCAGCAGTTACTCAAGCAGGGGGAATGGCTACACCTTC
TRBV7-3	few	TRBJ2-3	-	CASTNTDTQYF	TGTGCCAGCACAAACACAGATACGCAGTATTTT
TRBV7-9	many	TRBJ1-4	-	CASSKQENEKLFF	TGTGCCAGCAGTAAACAGGAAAATGAAAAACTGTTTTTT
TRBV6-5	-	TRBJ1-4	TRBD1	CASSLQGLANEKLFF	TGTGCCAGCAGCTTACAGGGGCTGGCTAATGAAAAACTGTTTTTT